The 26 T cell receptor beta chains in this list originate from one sample, sequenced in a study of OX40 agonist ivuxolimab in advanced cancers. Profiled with immunoSEQ multiplex PCR; TCRdb holds only in-frame clones, not every one. Here the sample spans roughly 9,900 clones, 70% being singletons. The sequencing here drew on CD4+ or CD8+ T cells sorted from blood, taken in a trial of the OX40 agonist ivuxolimab. The receptors were sampled from an adult with an advanced solid tumor such as melanoma, head and neck, liver or kidney cancer.

The chain is built from TRBV5-1 and TRBJ2-3, with TRBD2 as a possible D gene (6 bases). The CDR3 runs 14 residues. The germline V gene has CDR1 SGHRS and CDR2 YFSETQ. V lost 4 bases to trimming and J lost 4 bases, with 13 bases between them. The CDR3 nucleotides are TGCGCCAGCAGCGTGGAGGGGACCCCAGATACGCAGTATTTT. Its protein product is CASSVEGTPDTQYF.

This clone was counted once. The chain uses TRBV5-6 and TRBJ1-1, with a tentative D call TRBD1 (5 bases). Looked up from germline, CDR1 is SGHDT and CDR2 is YYEEEE. V shed 4 bases and J shed 6 bases, with 16 bases lying between them. CDR3 length: 14 residues. CDR3 bases: TGTGCCAGCAGCACGGCAGGGATGTTGGCTGAAGCTTTCTTT. Its protein product is CASSTAGMLAEAFF.

This chain connects TRBV4-1 to TRBJ2-1; 7 nucleotides line up with TRBD1. Trimming removed 1 base from V and 5 bases from J; junction bases left unmatched: 5. Germline CDR1 is MGHRA and CDR2 is YSYEKL. The CDR3 loop spans 15 amino acids. CDR3: CASSQVGDSNNEQFF. The CDR3 region has the DNA TGCGCCAGCAGCCAAGTGGGGGACAGTAACAATGAGCAGTTCTTC.

The J gene is TRBJ2-1, the V gene TRBV28, with TRBD2 matching over 10 bases. CDR3 length equals 16 residues. Per germline, CDR1 MDHEN and CDR2 SYDVKM. V gave up 1 base and J gave up 5 bases; unmatched junction bases: 5. In nucleotides, the CDR3 is TGTGCCAGCAGTTTATATGGGCTAGCGGGGGACAATGAGCAGTTCTTC. This encodes CASSLYGLAGDNEQFF.

The chain joins TRBV2 to TRBJ1-2; D gene uncertain. This CDR3 has 15 amino acids. Germline V lookup: CDR1 SNHLY, CDR2 FYNNEI. The V end was cut by 0 bases, the J end by 1 base, with 9 bases between. CDR3 residues: CASSEAGGVNYGYTF. The CDR3 DNA reads as TGTGCCAGCAGTGAAGCGGGAGGCGTTAACTATGGCTACACCTTC.

This sequence joins TRBV5-1 and TRBJ2-3; TRBD2 might be the D (6 bases). Germline CDR1 and CDR2: SGHRS and YFSETQ. The CDR3 totals 15 residues. Trimming stripped 5 bases from V and 0 bases from J, with 13 bases between. The CDR3 protein is CASSPGTLSTDTQYF. CDR3 DNA: TGCGCCAGCAGTCCCGGGACTCTTAGCACAGATACGCAGTATTTT. The whole variable domain, remainder taken from reference TRBV5-1 and TRBJ2-3, is KAGVTQTPRYLIKTRGQQVTLSCSPISGHRSVSWYQQTPGQGLQFLFEYFSETQRNKGNFPGRFSGRQFSNSRSEMNVSTLELGDSALYLCASSPGTLSTDTQYFGPGTRLTVL.

J is TRBJ2-7 and V is TRBV7-8, with a weak D call TRBD2 (6 bases). Germline values: CDR1 SGHVS, CDR2 FQNEAQ. V shed 6 bases and J shed 4 bases, with 19 bases lying between them. The CDR3 extends over 15 amino acids. In DNA, the CDR3 is TGTGCCAGCAGTTCCGGGGACTCTCCGGGGTACGAGCAGTACTTC. As protein: CASSSGDSPGYEQYF.

The J gene is TRBJ2-5, the V gene TRBV4-3; D uncertain. Germline V lookup: CDR1 LGHNA, CDR2 YSLEER. Trimming shortened V by 1 base and J by 2 bases, and 11 bases separated the two germline ends. There are 15 residues in the CDR3. The CDR3 nucleotides are TGCGCCAGCAGCCAAGGCGGCGGCCGACAAGAGACCCAGTACTTC. Protein: CASSQGGGRQETQYF.

The chain couples TRBV13 to TRBJ2-7; tentatively, D is TRBD1 (5 bases). The germline V and J ends were trimmed by 0 bases and 2 bases, with 8 bases remaining between them. The CDR3 has 14 residues. Germline V lookup: CDR1 PRHDT, CDR2 FYEKMQ (reference sequence). The CDR3 protein is CASSLGQGTYEQYF. DNA of the CDR3: TGTGCCAGCAGCTTAGGGCAGGGCACCTACGAGCAGTACTTC.

The V gene is TRBV6-5, the J gene TRBJ2-1, with D tentatively TRBD2 (6 bases). Germline values: CDR1 MNHEY, CDR2 SVGAGI. The V end was cut by 0 bases, the J end by 2 bases, with 8 bases between. CDR3 length equals 15 residues. The CDR3 nucleotides read TGTGCCAGCAGTTACTCGGGACTGGCCTACAATGAGCAGTTCTTC. Translation: CASSYSGLAYNEQFF.

This chain uses TRBV5-4 with TRBJ2-1, with 11 bases lining up with TRBD1. The CDR3 covers 15 residues. V shed 2 bases and J 8 bases; nucleotides not matched to a gene: 6. Germline assignment: CDR1 SGHNT and CDR2 YYREEE (reference sequence). This CDR3 reads CASSFGTGGIYEQFF. The CDR3, as DNA: TGTGCCAGCAGCTTCGGGACAGGGGGAATCTATGAGCAGTTCTTC. Drawing the rest from reference TRBV5-4 and TRBJ2-1, the complete variable domain is ETGVTQSPTHLIKTRGQQVTLRCSSQSGHNTVSWYQQALGQGPQFIFQYYREEENGRGNFPPRFSGLQFPNYSSELNVNALELDDSALYLCASSFGTGGIYEQFFGPGTRLTVL.

The V gene is TRBV14, the J gene TRBJ2-3, with 9 bases identical to TRBD2. V gave up 0 bases and J gave up 6 bases; unmatched junction bases: 4. Germline CDR1 is SGHDN and CDR2 is FVKESK. The CDR3 is 15 amino acids. The CDR3 nucleotides are TGTGCCAGCAGCCAAGATCCCAGCGGGAGGGATACGCAGTATTTT. This gives the protein CASSQDPSGRDTQYF.

This clone has just one count. V is TRBV2 and J is TRBJ2-3; possibly TRBD2 for D (6 bases). V shed 6 bases and J shed 1 base, with 14 bases lying between them. Germline lookup yields CDR1 SNHLY and CDR2 FYNNEI. The CDR3 runs 15 residues. The CDR3 here is CASRPVWEGTDTQYF. Written as DNA, the CDR3 is TGTGCCAGCAGACCCGTCTGGGAGGGCACAGATACGCAGTATTTT.

V and J are TRBV6-5 and TRBJ1-5; D unresolved. Germline CDR1 and CDR2: MNHEY and SVGAGI. The CDR3 extends over 13 amino acids. Trimming removed 2 bases at V and 6 bases at J, with 8 bases between. CDR3 DNA: TGTGCCAGCAGTTACAAGGTGGGTCAGCCCCAGCATTTT. Its protein is CASSYKVGQPQHF.

The gene calls are TRBV7-9 and TRBJ2-1, with TRBD1 identical over 10 bases. V shed 4 bases, J shed 9 bases, and the junction held 12 bases outside the gene matches. Looked up from germline, CDR1 is SEHNR and CDR2 is FQNEAQ (reference sequence). This CDR3 is built from 16 residues. The CDR3 nucleotides read TGTGCCAGCAGCTCCCCCGGTGGACAGGGGGTATCTGAGCAGTTCTTC. Its translation: CASSSPGGQGVSEQFF.

The rearrangement links TRBV7-9 to TRBJ1-1, with no clear D. Per germline, CDR1 SEHNR and CDR2 FQNEAQ (reference sequence). The ends were cut back, 5 bases at V and 4 bases at J, with 8 bases in the middle. This CDR3 is built from 12 residues. The CDR3 loop reads CASSPKGTEAFF. The CDR3 nucleotides read TGTGCCAGCAGCCCTAAGGGCACTGAAGCTTTCTTT.

V and J are TRBV9 and TRBJ2-5; either TRBD1 or TRBD2 may supply D (6 bases each). Germline-derived CDR1 and CDR2 are SGDLS and YYNGEE. V dropped 4 bases and J dropped 5 bases, with 15 bases sitting between them. The CDR3 extends over 14 amino acids. CDR3 protein: CASSIYGGGETQYF. The CDR3 DNA is TGTGCCAGCAGCATCTACGGGGGCGGTGAGACCCAGTACTTC.

The chain uses TRBV29-1 and TRBJ2-1; the match to TRBD2 covers 9 bases. Germline V gives CDR1 SQVTM, CDR2 ANQGSEA. The length of the CDR3 is 16 residues. V trimming: 0 bases; J trimming: 4 bases; junction bases outside the gene matches: 7. CDR3 residues: CSVEDQGTSLYNEQFF. The DNA for the CDR3 is TGCAGCGTTGAAGATCAGGGGACTAGCTTATACAATGAGCAGTTCTTC.

The chain links TRBV5-1 to TRBJ1-5; maybe TRBD1 (5 bases). V lost 4 bases and J 6 bases, leaving 14 bases between the germline ends. Germline V gives CDR1 SGHRS, CDR2 YFSETQ. The CDR3 totals 14 residues. The CDR3 reads CASSVDSQGQPQHF. In DNA form, the CDR3 reads TGCGCCAGCAGCGTGGACTCTCAGGGTCAGCCCCAGCATTTT.

The rearrangement links TRBV11-2 to TRBJ1-3; D gene unclear. The V and J ends lost 0 bases and 3 bases respectively, with 9 bases between them. Germline values: CDR1 SGHAT, CDR2 FQNNGV. The CDR3 has 15 residues. CDR3 bases: TGTGCCAGCAGCTTAGATGGGCTCATTGGAAACACCATATATTTT. As protein: CASSLDGLIGNTIYF.

This clone has more than one count but fewer than ten. V gene TRBV28 combines with J gene TRBJ1-1; D is undetermined. Germline values: CDR1 MDHEN, CDR2 SYDVKM. Deletions cut 0 bases from V and 4 bases from J, with 6 bases between. This CDR3 is 13 amino acids long. Here the CDR3 reads CASSLWGSTEAFF. In DNA, the CDR3 is TGTGCCAGCAGTTTATGGGGATCCACTGAAGCTTTCTTT.

V is TRBV15 and J is TRBJ2-7; D call uncertain. Germline values: CDR1 LNHNV, CDR2 YYDKDF (reference sequence). Trimming took off 0 bases at V and 6 bases at J, with 6 bases between the two ends. The CDR3 has 12 amino acids. CDR3 DNA sequence: TGTGCCACCAGCAGAGATTACGGCGAGCAGTACTTC. Protein: CATSRDYGEQYF.

To note about this clone: The conserved closing phenylalanine or tryptophan is absent in this CDR3, likely reflecting a read error. The limits of the CDR3 on the DNA are not certain, so only TCRdb's listed CDR3 is given. The chain employs TRBV21-1 and TRBJ1-2. TRBV21-1 is marked as a pseudogene. The CDR3 region is 16 residues in length, termini included. The CDR3 sequence is CASSDSVLQKDLWLHL.

This clone was seen once. The chain combines TRBV6-1 with TRBJ2-1; tentatively, D is TRBD1 or TRBD2 (5 bases each). The CDR3 covers 15 residues. The germline V and J ends were trimmed by 3 bases and 5 bases, with 14 bases remaining between them. Germline lookup yields CDR1 MNHNS and CDR2 SASEGT. The CDR3 spells CASSDLGELNNEQFF. CDR3 DNA: TGTGCCAGCAGTGATTTGGGGGAGCTCAACAATGAGCAGTTCTTC.

This clone was observed a few times. The chain combines TRBV28 with TRBJ1-5, with TRBD1 identical over 7 bases. CDR3 length: 14 residues. V shed 4 bases, J shed 3 bases, and the junction held 3 bases outside the gene matches. CDR1 MDHEN and CDR2 SYDVKM come from the germline V gene. CDR3 sequence: CASSWDRPNQPQHF. For the CDR3, the DNA is TGTGCCAGCAGTTGGGACAGACCCAATCAGCCCCAGCATTTT.

The chain uses TRBV7-2 and TRBJ2-7; D call uncertain. V was cut by 3 bases and J by 2 bases, with 8 bases left in between. CDR3 size: 13 residues. Germline V lookup: CDR1 SGHTA, CDR2 FQGNSA. CDR3 residues: CASSFNPTYEQYF. Written as DNA, the CDR3 is TGTGCCAGCAGCTTTAACCCGACCTACGAGCAGTACTTC.